These 25 T cell receptor beta chains originate from one sample sequenced in a study of blood T cell repertoires in COVID-19. The table came from immunoSEQ multiplex PCR; TCRdb's copy has only in-frame clones and leaves some out. The sample has a few hundred thousand clones, 80% to 90% seen once; the top ten hold approximately 2%. Sequencing was performed on PBMCs or T cells enriched from blood (not recorded which). These TCRs come from a woman aged 45-65 years who had recovered from COVID-19.

This clone was recorded a few times. In the same sample, other DNA sequences code for this CDR3. CDR3 sequence: CASSQGVSNQPQHF. The CDR3 region has the DNA TGTGCCAGCAGCCAAGGGGTGAGCAATCAGCCCCAGCATTTT. The chain joins TRBV5-6 to TRBJ1-5; weak D call: TRBD1 (5 bases). CDR3 length: 14 amino acids. Trimming left V 4 bases short and J 1 base short, with 9 bases between. Germline CDR1 is SGHDT and CDR2 is YYEEEE.

This sequence joins TRBV27 and TRBJ1-1; unclear D gene. The length of the CDR3 is 13 residues. Trimming removed 6 bases at V and 0 bases at J, with 8 bases between. Germline CDR1 MNHEY, CDR2 SMNVEV (reference sequence). The CDR3 DNA is TGTGCCAGCAGAGACACACTGAACACTGAAGCTTTCTTT. Residues: CASRDTLNTEAFF.

The chain recombines TRBV30 with TRBJ1-6; no definite D call. The germline gives CDR1 GTSNPN, CDR2 SVGIG (reference sequence). The CDR3 runs to 11 residues. The V and J ends lost 0 bases and 14 bases respectively, with 8 bases between them. CDR3 bases: TGTGCCTGGAGTGTTACAATGGCCCTCCACTTT. This codes for CAWSVTMALHF.

This clone was detected only a few times. This chain connects TRBV3-1 (or the pseudogene TRBV3-2) to TRBJ2-1, with 7 bases fitting TRBD1. The junction had 12 bases not matched to a gene; V was cut back by 4 bases and J by 0 bases. Per the germline V gene, CDR1 is LGHDT and CDR2 is YNNKEL (reference sequence). There are 18 residues in the CDR3. CDR3 sequence reads: CASSPPTTGPFSYNEQFF. Written as DNA, the CDR3 is TGTGCCAGCAGCCCCCCAACGACAGGGCCCTTCTCCTACAATGAGCAGTTCTTC.

This chain joins TRBV19 and TRBJ1-1; TRBD1 matches 7 bases. V lost 5 bases and J lost 1; bases outside the gene matches: 13. Per the germline V gene, CDR1 is LNHDA and CDR2 is SQIVND (reference sequence). CDR3 length: 17 amino acids. The CDR3 protein is CASSPDREIVRNTEAFF. The CDR3 coding sequence is TGTGCCAGTAGTCCAGACAGGGAAATTGTTAGGAACACTGAAGCTTTCTTT.

The genes are TRBV3-1 (or the pseudogene TRBV3-2) and TRBJ2-2; 9 nucleotides align to TRBD2. CDR1 LGHDT and CDR2 YNNKEL come from the germline V gene (reference sequence). The CDR3 sequence is 15 residues long. Trimming removed 1 base from V and 6 bases from J; junction bases left unmatched: 3. The chain's CDR3 is CASSQGLAVAGELFF. CDR3 coding DNA: TGTGCCAGCAGCCAAGGACTAGCGGTCGCCGGGGAGCTGTTTTTT.

The V and J genes are TRBV19 and TRBJ1-4, with D unresolved. V shed 10 bases and J shed 0 bases, with 15 bases lying between them. The CDR3 sequence is 15 residues long. CDR1 is LNHDA, CDR2 SQIVND, per germline (reference sequence). The CDR3 DNA follows: TGTGCCACGAGGCGGGGATCCGCAACTAATGAAAAACTGTTTTTT. It specifies CATRRGSATNEKLFF.

This clone has a single count. V and J are TRBV4-1 and TRBJ2-5; 10 nucleotides align to TRBD2. V lost 1 base, J lost 5 bases, and 7 bases stayed unmatched. This CDR3 has 16 amino acids. The germline V gene has CDR1 MGHRA and CDR2 YSYEKL. As DNA, the CDR3 is TGCGCCAGCAGCCAAGCGAAGCGGGAGGGCCGGGAGACCCAGTACTTC. It encodes CASSQAKREGRETQYF.

The genes are TRBV10-3 and TRBJ1-2, with D perhaps TRBD1 (6 bases). The V end was cut by 8 bases, the J end by 5 bases, with 15 bases between. The CDR3 length is 13 residues. Germline assignment: CDR1 ENHRY and CDR2 SYGVKD. CDR3 in DNA: TGTGCCATCGGGACTACAGGGTCTTATGGCTACACCTTC. This gives the protein CAIGTTGSYGYTF.

The chain combines TRBV2 with TRBJ1-3; D is ambiguous. Between the trimmed V and J ends, which lost 3 bases and 2 bases, there was a span of 5 bases. In germline, CDR1 is SNHLY, CDR2 FYNNEI. There are 13 residues in the CDR3. The DNA of the CDR3 is TGTGCCAGCAGTGATGCGCCTGGAAACACCATATATTTT. Translation: CASSDAPGNTIYF.

The CDR3 loop reads CASSPSPYDTQYF. In DNA form, the CDR3 reads TGTGCCAGCAGCCCCTCCCCGTATGATACGCAGTATTTT. The rearrangement uses TRBV14 and TRBJ2-3, with unresolved D. Trimming left V 4 bases short and J 6 bases short, with 11 bases between. The CDR3 extends over 13 amino acids. From germline, CDR1 is SGHDN and CDR2 FVKESK.

The chain recombines TRBV11-2 with TRBJ1-2; D is undetermined. Trimming took 1 base from V and 4 from J, leaving 10 bases between them. CDR3 length: 14 amino acids. From germline, CDR1 is SGHAT and CDR2 FQNNGV. CDR3 coding DNA: TGTGCCAGCAGCTTAGGGCCGGGGTTCTATGGCTACACCTTC. This sequence encodes CASSLGPGFYGYTF. Variable domain in full (rest from reference TRBV11-2 and TRBJ1-2): EAGVAQSPRYKIIEKRQSVAFWCNPISGHATLYWYQQILGQGPKLLIQFQNNGVVDDSQLPKDRFSAERLKGVDSTLKIQPAKLEDSAVYLCASSLGPGFYGYTFGSGTRLTVV.

This clone was seen a single time. The rearrangement links TRBV28 to TRBJ2-1; 7 nucleotides agree with TRBD1. Germline V lookup: CDR1 MDHEN, CDR2 SYDVKM. The CDR3 totals 14 residues. The trim removed 2 bases at V and 10 bases at J, leaving 8 bases unmatched. CDR3 amino acids: CASSLGQDPWEQFF. Here the CDR3 DNA reads TGTGCCAGCAGTTTAGGACAGGATCCCTGGGAGCAGTTCTTC.

The chain joins TRBV28 to TRBJ2-5; perhaps TRBD1 as D (5 bases). V was cut by 3 bases and J by 1 base, with 12 bases left in between. Germline CDR1 reads MDHEN; CDR2 reads SYDVKM. This CDR3 spans 15 amino acids. CDR3 protein: CASSFQTELQETQYF. The DNA of the CDR3 is TGTGCCAGCAGTTTCCAGACAGAGCTCCAAGAGACCCAGTACTTC. Drawing the rest from reference TRBV28 and TRBJ2-5, the complete variable domain is DVKVTQSSRYLVKRTGEKVFLECVQDMDHENMFWYRQDPGLGLRLIYFSYDVKMKEKGDIPEGYSVSREKKERFSLILESASTNQTSMYLCASSFQTELQETQYFGPGTRLLVL.

The chain combines TRBV28 with TRBJ1-3, with 7 bases identical to TRBD1. V dropped 6 bases and J dropped 3; count of bases not matched to a gene: 8. CDR3 length: 15 residues. Germline V gives CDR1 MDHEN, CDR2 SYDVKM. CDR3 residues: CASSHFGQVGNTIYF. For the CDR3, the DNA is TGTGCCAGCAGCCACTTCGGACAGGTTGGAAACACCATATATTTT. The full variable domain, its missing parts supplied by reference TRBV28 and TRBJ1-3, is DVKVTQSSRYLVKRTGEKVFLECVQDMDHENMFWYRQDPGLGLRLIYFSYDVKMKEKGDIPEGYSVSREKKERFSLILESASTNQTSMYLCASSHFGQVGNTIYFGEGSWLTVV.

The rearrangement joins TRBV7-9 to TRBJ1-2; 7 nucleotides align to TRBD1. This CDR3 contains 14 residues. Trimming at V came to 5 bases and at J to 7 bases, leaving 10 bases not matched to a gene. Looked up from germline, CDR1 is SEHNR and CDR2 is FQNEAQ (reference sequence). The CDR3 sequence: CASSQPRQGGGYTF. In DNA, the CDR3 is TGTGCCAGCAGCCAACCAAGACAGGGTGGTGGCTACACCTTC.

The chain couples TRBV5-6 to TRBJ1-5; TRBD1 agrees at 9 bases. Germline V lookup: CDR1 SGHDT, CDR2 YYEEEE. Trimming cost V 0 bases and J 3 bases; bases outside gene matches: 10. This CDR3 region has 18 residues. CDR3 loop: CASSLARRGQGTNQPQHF. The CDR3 DNA reads TGTGCCAGCAGCTTGGCCCGCCGAGGACAGGGGACCAATCAGCCCCAGCATTTT.

This clone has just one count. This sequence joins TRBV5-1 and TRBJ1-2; the D gene is possibly TRBD1 (6 bases). The CDR3 runs 13 residues. Per the germline V gene, CDR1 is SGHRS and CDR2 is YFSETQ. With 1 base removed from V and 6 bases from J, the gap between germline ends came to 10 bases. The CDR3 region is CASSLLGGNGYTF. DNA for the CDR3: TGCGCCAGCAGCTTGCTAGGGGGTAATGGCTACACCTTC.

The chain links TRBV27 to TRBJ2-3; 8 bases agree with TRBD1. V lost 5 bases and J lost 6; bases outside the gene matches: 10. The V gene's germline CDR1 is MNHEY and CDR2 SMNVEV (reference sequence). The CDR3 sequence is 15 residues long. The CDR3 loop reads CASSPHPGGGDTQYF. For the CDR3, the DNA is TGTGCCAGCAGTCCCCACCCAGGGGGCGGGGATACGCAGTATTTT.

The CDR3 loop is CASSANRVGNTGELFF. Here the CDR3 DNA reads TGTGCCAGCTCAGCAAACAGGGTTGGGAACACCGGGGAGCTGTTTTTT. The chain uses TRBV18 and TRBJ2-2; D is perhaps TRBD1 (6 bases). Germline V CDR1 and CDR2: KGHSH, LQKENI. Trimming removed 5 bases at V and 1 base at J, with 14 bases between. The CDR3 spans 16 residues.

This clone occurred a few times. The chain is built from TRBV23-1 and TRBJ2-4; 7 nucleotides align to TRBD1. TRBV23-1 is annotated as an ORF whose role is uncertain. The V gene end was trimmed by 6 bases and the J gene end by 1 base; junction bases not matched to a gene: 6. This CDR3 spans 15 amino acids. This CDR3 is CASSLTGKAKNIQYF. CDR3 DNA: TGCGCCAGCAGCTTGACAGGGAAGGCCAAAAACATTCAGTACTTC.

The rearrangement joins TRBV5-4 to TRBJ2-1; 7 bases align to TRBD2. The junction had 6 bases not matched to a gene; V was cut back by 0 bases and J by 0 bases. From germline, CDR1 is SGHNT and CDR2 YYREEE (reference sequence). There are 17 residues in the CDR3. CDR3 bases: TGTGCCAGCAGCTTGGGACTAGCCCAGAGCTCCTACAATGAGCAGTTCTTC. Translating gives CASSLGLAQSSYNEQFF.

This clone appeared a few times. The chain is built from TRBV28 and TRBJ1-2, with a tentative D call TRBD1 (5 bases). Trimming shortened V by 3 bases and J by 6 bases, and 5 bases separated the two germline ends. Germline V lookup: CDR1 MDHEN, CDR2 SYDVKM. The CDR3 has 11 residues. DNA for the CDR3: TGTGCCAGCAGTTTCAGGGATGGCTACACCTTC. This sequence encodes CASSFRDGYTF.

The chain is built from TRBV7-3 and TRBJ1-1, with D tentatively TRBD1 (6 bases). Per germline, CDR1 SGHTA and CDR2 FQGTGA. The CDR3 loop spans 15 amino acids. Trimming took off 6 bases at V and 3 bases at J, with 17 bases between the two ends. CDR3 amino acids: CASSALAGDDTEAFF. CDR3 coding DNA: TGTGCCAGCAGTGCCCTGGCAGGGGACGACACTGAAGCTTTCTTT.

This clone turned up a few times. V and J are TRBV27 and TRBJ2-3, with D perhaps matching TRBD2 (6 bases). Germline V gene sequence: CDR1 MNHEY, CDR2 SMNVEV (reference sequence). The length of the CDR3 is 17 residues. V dropped 0 bases and J dropped 2 bases, with 15 bases sitting between them. The DNA of the CDR3 is TGTGCCAGCAGTTTATCCCAGCCCGCTAGCGACACAGATACGCAGTATTTT. Translated, it gives CASSLSQPASDTDTQYF.